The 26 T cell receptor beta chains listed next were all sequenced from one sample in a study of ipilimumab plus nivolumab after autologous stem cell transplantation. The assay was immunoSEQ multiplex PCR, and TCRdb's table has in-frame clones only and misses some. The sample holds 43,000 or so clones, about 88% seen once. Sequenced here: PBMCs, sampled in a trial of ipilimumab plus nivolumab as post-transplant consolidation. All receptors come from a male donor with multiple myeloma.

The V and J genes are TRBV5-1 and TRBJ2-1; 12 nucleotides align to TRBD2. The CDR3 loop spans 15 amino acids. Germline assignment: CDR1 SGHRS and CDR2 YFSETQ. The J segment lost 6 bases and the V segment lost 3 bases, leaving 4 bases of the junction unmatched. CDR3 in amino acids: CASSSLAGGPNEQFF. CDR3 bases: TGCGCCAGCAGCTCACTAGCGGGAGGACCCAATGAGCAGTTCTTC.

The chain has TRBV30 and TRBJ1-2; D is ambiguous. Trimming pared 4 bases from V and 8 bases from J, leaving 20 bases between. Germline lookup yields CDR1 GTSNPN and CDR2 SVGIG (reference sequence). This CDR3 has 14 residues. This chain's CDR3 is CAWTPDTGVRGYTF. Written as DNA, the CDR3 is TGTGCCTGGACCCCCGACACGGGAGTTCGGGGCTACACCTTC.

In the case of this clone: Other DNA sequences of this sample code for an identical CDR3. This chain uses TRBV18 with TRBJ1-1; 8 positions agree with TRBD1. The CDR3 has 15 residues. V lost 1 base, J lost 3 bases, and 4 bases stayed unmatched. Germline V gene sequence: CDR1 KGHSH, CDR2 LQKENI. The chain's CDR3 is CASSPRTGRDTEAFF. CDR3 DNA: TGTGCCAGCTCACCACGGACAGGGAGAGACACTGAAGCTTTCTTT.

CDR3 in DNA: TGTGCCAGCAGCCCCATCCCAGGACAGGGAGAGACCCAGTACTTC. As protein: CASSPIPGQGETQYF. The chain combines TRBV5-5 with TRBJ2-5; TRBD1 aligns across 8 bases. CDR1 and CDR2 (germline): SGHKS, YYEKEE (reference sequence). The ends lost 4 bases at V and 4 bases at J; junction bases unmatched: 9. This CDR3 is built from 15 residues.

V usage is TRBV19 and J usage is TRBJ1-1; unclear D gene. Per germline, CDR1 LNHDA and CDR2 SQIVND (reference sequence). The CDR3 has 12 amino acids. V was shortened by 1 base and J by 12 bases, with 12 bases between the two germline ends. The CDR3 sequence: CASSIGTLGPFF. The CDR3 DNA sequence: TGTGCCAGTAGTATAGGAACCCTAGGACCTTTCTTT.

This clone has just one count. CDR3 amino acids: CASSSQGTGGYTF. Here the CDR3 DNA reads TGTGCCAGCAGCTCGCAGGGGACGGGCGGCTACACCTTC. The rearrangement links TRBV5-4 to TRBJ1-2; D perhaps matches TRBD1 (6 bases). Germline CDR1 reads SGHNT; CDR2 reads YYREEE (reference sequence). V lost 3 bases and J 8 bases, leaving 14 bases between the germline ends. The CDR3 has 13 residues.

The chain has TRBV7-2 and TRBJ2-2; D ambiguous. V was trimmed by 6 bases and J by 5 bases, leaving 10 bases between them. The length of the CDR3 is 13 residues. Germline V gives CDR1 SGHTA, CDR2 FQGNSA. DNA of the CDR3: TGTGCCAGCAGTAAACAGCCAACCGGGGAGCTGTTTTTT. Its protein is CASSKQPTGELFF.

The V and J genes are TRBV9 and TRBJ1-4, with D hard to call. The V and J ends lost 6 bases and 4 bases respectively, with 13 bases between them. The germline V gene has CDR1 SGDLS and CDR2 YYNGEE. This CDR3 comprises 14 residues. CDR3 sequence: CASTLGLGNEKLFF. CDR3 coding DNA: TGTGCCAGCACCCTCGGCCTGGGTAATGAAAAACTGTTTTTT.

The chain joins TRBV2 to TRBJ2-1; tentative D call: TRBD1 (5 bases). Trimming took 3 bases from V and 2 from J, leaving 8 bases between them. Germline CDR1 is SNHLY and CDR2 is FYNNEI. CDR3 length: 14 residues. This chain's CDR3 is CASSDQGTYNEQFF. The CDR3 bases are TGTGCCAGCAGTGATCAGGGAACCTACAATGAGCAGTTCTTC.

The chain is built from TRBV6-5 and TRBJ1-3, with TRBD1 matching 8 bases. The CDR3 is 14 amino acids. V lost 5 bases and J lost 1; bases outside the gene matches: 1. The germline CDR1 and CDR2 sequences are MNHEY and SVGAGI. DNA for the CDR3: TGTGCCAGCAGTCGGACAGGGTCTGGAAACACCATATATTTT. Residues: CASSRTGSGNTIYF.

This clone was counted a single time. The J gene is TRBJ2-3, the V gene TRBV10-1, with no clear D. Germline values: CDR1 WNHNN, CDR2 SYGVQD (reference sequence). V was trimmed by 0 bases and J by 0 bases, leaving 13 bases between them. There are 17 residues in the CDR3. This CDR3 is CASSESNPGSSTDTQYF. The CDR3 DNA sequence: TGCGCCAGCAGTGAGTCGAACCCAGGCTCTAGCACAGATACGCAGTATTTT.

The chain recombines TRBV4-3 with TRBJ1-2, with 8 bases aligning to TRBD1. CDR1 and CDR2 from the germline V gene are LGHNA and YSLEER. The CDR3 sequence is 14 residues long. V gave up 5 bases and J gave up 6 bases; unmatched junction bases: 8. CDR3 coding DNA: TGCGCCAGCAGCTCCACGAGACAGGGGCATGGCTACACCTTC. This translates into CASSSTRQGHGYTF.

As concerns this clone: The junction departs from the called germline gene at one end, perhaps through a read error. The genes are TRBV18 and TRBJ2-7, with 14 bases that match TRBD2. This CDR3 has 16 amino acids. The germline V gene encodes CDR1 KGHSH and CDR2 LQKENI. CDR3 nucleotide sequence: TGTGCGACCCACCGTGGAGAAACCGGGACTAGCGGGAGAAGAGACTTC. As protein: CATHRGETGTSGRRDF.

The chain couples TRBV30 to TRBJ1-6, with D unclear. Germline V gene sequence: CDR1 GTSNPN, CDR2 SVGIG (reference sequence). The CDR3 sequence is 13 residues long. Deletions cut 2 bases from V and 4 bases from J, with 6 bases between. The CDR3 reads CAWSPRYNSPLHF. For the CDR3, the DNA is TGTGCCTGGAGTCCCCGATATAATTCACCCCTCCACTTT. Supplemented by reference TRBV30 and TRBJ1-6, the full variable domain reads SQTIHQWPATLVQPVGSPLSLECTVEGTSNPNLYWYRQAAGRGLQLLFYSVGIGQISSEVPQNLSASRPQDRQFILSSKKLLLSDSGFYLCAWSPRYNSPLHFGNGTRLTVT.

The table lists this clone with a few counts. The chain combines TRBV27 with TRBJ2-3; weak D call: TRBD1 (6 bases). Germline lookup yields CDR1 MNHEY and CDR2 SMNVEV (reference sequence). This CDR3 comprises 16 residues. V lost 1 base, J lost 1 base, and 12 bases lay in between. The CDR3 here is CASSLWQQGGTDTQYF. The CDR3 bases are TGTGCCAGCAGTTTATGGCAACAGGGCGGCACAGATACGCAGTATTTT.

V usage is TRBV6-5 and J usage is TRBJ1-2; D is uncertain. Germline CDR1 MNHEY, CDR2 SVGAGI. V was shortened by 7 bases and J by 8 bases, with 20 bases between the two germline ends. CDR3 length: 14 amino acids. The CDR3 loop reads CASTLRPKTGGYTF. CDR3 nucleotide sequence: TGTGCCAGCACCTTACGTCCCAAAACCGGAGGCTACACCTTC.

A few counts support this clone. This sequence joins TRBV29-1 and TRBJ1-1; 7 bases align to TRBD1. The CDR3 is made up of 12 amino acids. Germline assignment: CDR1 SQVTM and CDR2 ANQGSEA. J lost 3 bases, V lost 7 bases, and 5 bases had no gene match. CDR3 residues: CSARQGDTEAFF. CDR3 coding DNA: TGCAGCGCAAGACAGGGAGACACTGAAGCTTTCTTT.

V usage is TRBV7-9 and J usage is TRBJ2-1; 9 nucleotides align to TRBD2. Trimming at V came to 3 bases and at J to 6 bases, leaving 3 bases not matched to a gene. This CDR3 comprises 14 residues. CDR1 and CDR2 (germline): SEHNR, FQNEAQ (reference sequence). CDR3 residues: CASSLASGANEQFF. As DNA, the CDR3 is TGTGCCAGCAGCTTGGCTAGCGGGGCCAATGAGCAGTTCTTC.

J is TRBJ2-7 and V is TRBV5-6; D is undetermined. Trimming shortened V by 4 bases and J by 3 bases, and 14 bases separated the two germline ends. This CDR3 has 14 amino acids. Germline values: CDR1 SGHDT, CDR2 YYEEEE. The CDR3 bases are TGTGCCAGCAGCCCTAGGACCGCCGTCTACGAGCAGTACTTC. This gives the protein CASSPRTAVYEQYF.

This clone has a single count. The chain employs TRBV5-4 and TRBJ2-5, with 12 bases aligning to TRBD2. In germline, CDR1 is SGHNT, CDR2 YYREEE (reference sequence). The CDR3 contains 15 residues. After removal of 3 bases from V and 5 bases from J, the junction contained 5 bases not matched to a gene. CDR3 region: CASSSRLAGDETQYF. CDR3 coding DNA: TGTGCCAGCAGCTCAAGACTAGCGGGAGACGAGACCCAGTACTTC.

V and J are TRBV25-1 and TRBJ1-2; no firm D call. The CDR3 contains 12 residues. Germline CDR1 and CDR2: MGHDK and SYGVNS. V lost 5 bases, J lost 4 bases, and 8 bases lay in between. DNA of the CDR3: TGTGCCAGCAGTCTGGCAAGCTATGGCTACACCTTC. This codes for CASSLASYGYTF.

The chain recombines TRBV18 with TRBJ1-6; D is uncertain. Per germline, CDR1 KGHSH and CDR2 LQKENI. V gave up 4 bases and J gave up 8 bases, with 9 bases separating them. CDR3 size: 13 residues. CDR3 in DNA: TGTGCCAGCTCACGAGAGGGTGATTCACCCCTCCACTTT. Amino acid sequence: CASSREGDSPLHF. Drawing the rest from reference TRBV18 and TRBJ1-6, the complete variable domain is NAGVMQNPRHLVRRRGQEARLRCSPMKGHSHVYWYRQLPEEGLKFMVYLQKENIIDESGMPKERFSAEFPKEGPSILRIQQVVRGDSAAYFCASSREGDSPLHFGNGTRLTVT.

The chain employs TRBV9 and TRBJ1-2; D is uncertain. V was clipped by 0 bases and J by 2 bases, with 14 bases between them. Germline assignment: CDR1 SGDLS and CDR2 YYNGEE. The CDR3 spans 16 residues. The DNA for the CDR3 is TGTGCCAGCAGCGTAGATGGTGACTCCTACAACTATGGCTACACCTTC. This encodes CASSVDGDSYNYGYTF.

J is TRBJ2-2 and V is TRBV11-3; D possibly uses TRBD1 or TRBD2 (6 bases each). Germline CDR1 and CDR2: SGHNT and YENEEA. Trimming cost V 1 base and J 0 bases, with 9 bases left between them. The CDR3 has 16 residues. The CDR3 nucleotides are TGTGCCAGCAGCTTAGCGGAGGGGGCGAACACCGGGGAGCTGTTTTTT. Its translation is CASSLAEGANTGELFF.

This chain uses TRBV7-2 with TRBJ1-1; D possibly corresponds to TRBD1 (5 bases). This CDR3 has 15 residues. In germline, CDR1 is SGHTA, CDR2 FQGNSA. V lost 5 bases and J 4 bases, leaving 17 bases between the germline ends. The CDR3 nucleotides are TGTGCCAGCAGCCCCCTTACCGGGGCGATCACTGAAGCTTTCTTT. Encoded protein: CASSPLTGAITEAFF. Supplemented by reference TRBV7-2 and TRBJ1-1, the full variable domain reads GAGVSQSPSNKVTEKGKDVELRCDPISGHTALYWYRQSLGQGLEFLIYFQGNSAPDKSGLPSDRFSAERTGGSVSTLTIQRTQQEDSAVYLCASSPLTGAITEAFFGQGTRLTVV.

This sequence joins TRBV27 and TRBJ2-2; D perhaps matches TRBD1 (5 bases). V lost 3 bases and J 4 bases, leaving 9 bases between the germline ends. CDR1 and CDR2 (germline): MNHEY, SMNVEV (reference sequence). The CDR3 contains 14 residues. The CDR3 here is CASSFGHFTGELFF. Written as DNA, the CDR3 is TGTGCCAGCAGTTTCGGACACTTCACCGGGGAGCTGTTTTTT.